Below are 20 T cell receptor beta chains sequenced from a single sample in a study of cytomegalovirus exposure and HLA in healthy donors (dated by TCRdb to about 2017). The library was obtained by the immunoSEQ multiplex PCR assay. This immuneACCESS table, as held by TCRdb, lists in-frame sequences with V and J called but not all clones. Of the missing ones, under half trace to an unresolved V gene in checked studies; the others have no known cause. This sample has roughly 260,000 clones in its table, and approximately 87% of those were observed once. In total, the top ten clones hold about 2.5% of the sample. Source material: PBMCs. These receptors all stem from a man aged 18-30 years in good health and CMV-seronegative.

This chain connects TRBV11-2 to TRBJ2-7, with 8 bases aligning to TRBD2. The V and J ends lost 5 bases and 2 bases, in that order; junction bases with no gene match: 8. In germline, CDR1 is SGHAT, CDR2 FQNNGV. CDR3 size: 15 residues. CDR3 nucleotides: TGTGCCAGCAGCCCCGGACTAGCCCCTACCTACGAGCAGTACTTC. Its protein is CASSPGLAPTYEQYF.

The genes are TRBV28 and TRBJ1-2; D is ambiguous. CDR1 MDHEN and CDR2 SYDVKM come from the germline V gene. The CDR3 sequence is 12 residues long. V lost 8 bases and J lost 0, with 7 bases in between. The CDR3: CASVASNYGYTF. CDR3 sequence (DNA): TGTGCCAGCGTAGCCTCTAACTATGGCTACACCTTC.

The rearrangement links TRBV1 to TRBJ2-3; TRBD1, the table's D call, was not compared with the DNA. TRBV1 is shown as a pseudogene. The CDR3 extends over 14 amino acids. In nucleotides, the CDR3 is TGCACCAGCAGCCAAGGGCAGGGGGCTTTTACGCAGTATTTT. This gives the protein CTSSQGQGAFTQYF.

The V call is TRBV10-2, the J call TRBJ2-1; 11 nucleotides match TRBD1. Unmatched junction bases numbered 4, after V lost 10 bases and J lost 8 bases. CDR1 and CDR2 from the germline V gene are WSHSY and SAAADI. The CDR3 is made up of 12 amino acids. The CDR3 DNA reads TGCGCCACCAGGACAGGGGGCGATGAGCAGTTCTTC. Translating it yields CATRTGGDEQFF.

The rearrangement joins TRBV7-2 to TRBJ1-4, with D hard to call. Germline V gene lookup returns CDR1 SGHTA and CDR2 FQGNSA. V gave up 0 bases and J gave up 5 bases, with 19 bases separating them. This CDR3 is built from 18 residues. This CDR3 reads CASSLAPFPGSLNEKLFF. The CDR3 coding sequence is TGTGCCAGCAGCTTAGCCCCATTCCCCGGGAGCCTAAATGAAAAACTGTTTTTT.

V gene TRBV16 combines with J gene TRBJ2-3; the match to TRBD2 covers 8 bases. V shed 4 bases, J shed 2 bases, and the junction held 11 bases outside the gene matches. This CDR3 is built from 17 residues. The germline V gene has CDR1 KGHSY and CDR2 FQNENV. CDR3 sequence (DNA): TGTGCCAGCAGCCGACCCCCCGGGAGGGGGGCCACAGATACGCAGTATTTT. Its protein is CASSRPPGRGATDTQYF.

This clone has only one observation. This chain connects TRBV5-5 to TRBJ1-4; 7 bases align to TRBD1. CDR3 length: 15 amino acids. Losses at the gene ends were 1 base for V and 4 bases for J; bases not matched to a gene: 4. Germline CDR1 SGHKS, CDR2 YYEKEE (reference sequence). The CDR3 sequence: CASSLWGTDNEKLFF. The CDR3 DNA is TGTGCCAGCAGCTTGTGGGGGACAGATAATGAAAAACTGTTTTTT.

The V call is TRBV7-9, the J call TRBJ2-7, with D possibly TRBD2 on 5 matching bases. CDR1 is SEHNR, CDR2 FQNEAQ, per germline (reference sequence). Trimming took off 5 bases at V and 0 bases at J, with 17 bases between the two ends. This CDR3 has 16 amino acids. This chain's CDR3 is CASSPLLGLPSYEQYF. CDR3 nucleotides: TGTGCCAGCAGCCCATTACTAGGCCTCCCCTCCTACGAGCAGTACTTC.

The chain carries TRBV9 and TRBJ2-7; tentative D call: TRBD1 (6 bases). The CDR3 consists of 15 residues. Germline values: CDR1 SGDLS, CDR2 YYNGEE. V dropped 0 bases and J dropped 2 bases, with 12 bases sitting between them. The CDR3 nucleotides read TGTGCCAGCAGCGTAGAGTCCCCAGGGGCCTACGAGCAGTACTTC. Translating gives CASSVESPGAYEQYF.

The chain has TRBV30 and TRBJ1-5; D gene unclear. The V gene's germline CDR1 is GTSNPN and CDR2 SVGIG (reference sequence). Trimming left V 0 bases short and J 5 bases short, with 8 bases between. CDR3 length equals 13 residues. The CDR3 here is CAWSVREDQPQHF. The CDR3 DNA reads as TGTGCCTGGAGTGTCCGAGAAGATCAGCCCCAGCATTTT.

The chain couples TRBV4-2 to TRBJ2-1; 14 bases align to TRBD2. The CDR3 totals 18 residues. The germline V gene encodes CDR1 LGHNA and CDR2 YNFKEQ. The V gene end was trimmed by 4 bases and the J gene end by 3 bases; junction bases not matched to a gene: 8. CDR3: CASSPPRGLAGVYNEQFF. For the CDR3, the DNA is TGTGCCAGCAGCCCCCCCCGGGGACTAGCGGGAGTCTACAATGAGCAGTTCTTC.

This chain connects TRBV7-9 to TRBJ2-7, with TRBD2 as a possible D gene (5 bases). Trimming took 5 bases from V and 4 from J, leaving 15 bases between them. This CDR3 region has 14 residues. The germline CDR1 and CDR2 sequences are SEHNR and FQNEAQ (reference sequence). The DNA of the CDR3 is TGTGCCAGCAGCCCCCGGGGATCGGGATACGAGCAGTACTTC. Amino acid sequence: CASSPRGSGYEQYF.

For the CDR3, the DNA is TGTGCCAGTCAGCTTAGCGGGAGGGAGCAGTTCTTC. Its protein is CASQLSGREQFF. The chain uses TRBV19 and TRBJ2-1; 10 bases are shared with TRBD2. This CDR3 contains 12 residues. J was trimmed by 10 bases and V by 8 bases; bases with no gene match: 5. The germline CDR1 and CDR2 sequences are LNHDA and SQIVND (reference sequence).

As concerns this clone: The sample carries other DNA sequences with the same CDR3. V gene TRBV4-3 combines with J gene TRBJ2-7; TRBD2 aligns across 9 bases. The J segment lost 4 bases and the V segment lost 1 base, leaving 5 bases of the junction unmatched. The CDR3 is 15 residues long. The germline CDR1 and CDR2 sequences are LGHNA and YSLEER. The CDR3 sequence is CASSQGLAGTYEQYF. CDR3 bases: TGCGCCAGCAGCCAAGGTCTAGCGGGGACTTACGAGCAGTACTTC.

V gene TRBV4-1 combines with J gene TRBJ1-2; D remains unclear. Trimming took off 1 base at V and 7 bases at J, with 16 bases between the two ends. This CDR3 contains 15 residues. From germline, CDR1 is MGHRA and CDR2 YSYEKL. The CDR3 reads CASSQVAGGRAGYTF. Written as DNA, the CDR3 is TGCGCCAGCAGCCAAGTGGCCGGAGGGAGGGCTGGCTACACCTTC.

This clone showed up many times. The chain joins TRBV29-1 to TRBJ2-7, with TRBD2 as a possible D gene (6 bases). Trimming took 6 bases from V and 2 from J, leaving 17 bases between them. CDR3 length: 14 amino acids. Germline V gene sequence: CDR1 SQVTM, CDR2 ANQGSEA. The CDR3 DNA is TGCAGCGTGTCGACCGGGACTTCACCCTACGAGCAGTACTTC. Residues: CSVSTGTSPYEQYF.

The CDR3 DNA is TGCAGCGTAATCGGGGCCGGGGAGCTGTTTTTT. This sequence encodes CSVIGAGELFF. J is TRBJ2-2 and V is TRBV29-1; perhaps TRBD2 as D (5 bases). Trimming took 6 bases from V and 6 from J, leaving 8 bases between them. CDR3 length: 11 amino acids. Germline V gene lookup returns CDR1 SQVTM and CDR2 ANQGSEA.

This sequence joins TRBV6-5 and TRBJ2-1, with D possibly matching TRBD2 (5 bases). This CDR3 spans 14 amino acids. The germline gives CDR1 MNHEY, CDR2 SVGAGI. V was trimmed by 6 bases and J by 5 bases, leaving 14 bases between them. The CDR3 protein is CASRPGLANNEQFF. The CDR3 DNA follows: TGTGCCAGCAGGCCGGGGTTAGCTAACAATGAGCAGTTCTTC.

V is TRBV5-5 and J is TRBJ1-2, with D possibly matching TRBD1 (6 bases). CDR1 is SGHKS, CDR2 YYEKEE, per germline (reference sequence). Between the trimmed V and J ends, which lost 0 bases and 4 bases, there was a span of 16 bases. The CDR3 contains 16 residues. The CDR3, as DNA: TGTGCCAGCAGCTTGGAGACAGGACACGAAGCCTATGGCTACACCTTC. Its translation is CASSLETGHEAYGYTF.

This clone was detected only once. This chain links TRBV5-1 with TRBJ2-3, with 12 bases aligning to TRBD2. V shed 4 bases and J 4 bases; nucleotides not matched to a gene: 1. Germline-derived CDR1 and CDR2 are SGHRS and YFSETQ. The CDR3 has 14 residues. The CDR3 bases are TGCGCCAGCAGCCCTAGCGGGAGGGCAGATACGCAGTATTTT. This sequence encodes CASSPSGRADTQYF. Full variable domain (remainder filled in from reference TRBV5-1 and TRBJ2-3): KAGVTQTPRYLIKTRGQQVTLSCSPISGHRSVSWYQQTPGQGLQFLFEYFSETQRNKGNFPGRFSGRQFSNSRSEMNVSTLELGDSALYLCASSPSGRADTQYFGPGTRLTVL.